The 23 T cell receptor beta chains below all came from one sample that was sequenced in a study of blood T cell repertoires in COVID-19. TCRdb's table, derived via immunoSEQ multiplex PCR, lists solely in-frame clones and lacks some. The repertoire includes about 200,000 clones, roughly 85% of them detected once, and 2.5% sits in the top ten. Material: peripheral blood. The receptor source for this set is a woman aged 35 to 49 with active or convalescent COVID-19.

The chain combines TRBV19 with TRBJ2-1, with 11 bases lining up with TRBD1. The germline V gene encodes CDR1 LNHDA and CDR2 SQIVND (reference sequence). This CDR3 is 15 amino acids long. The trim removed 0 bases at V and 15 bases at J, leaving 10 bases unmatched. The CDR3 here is CASSIDGTGGSRLFF. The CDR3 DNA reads TGTGCCAGTAGTATAGATGGGACAGGGGGAAGTCGTCTGTTCTTC.

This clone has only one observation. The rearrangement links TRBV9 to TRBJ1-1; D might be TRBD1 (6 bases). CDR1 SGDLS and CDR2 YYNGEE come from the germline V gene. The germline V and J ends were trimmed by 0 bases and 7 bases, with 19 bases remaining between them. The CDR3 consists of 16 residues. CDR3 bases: TGTGCCAGCAGCGTAGCTACAGGTCGGGGGGCGGGTGAAGCTTTCTTT. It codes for CASSVATGRGAGEAFF.

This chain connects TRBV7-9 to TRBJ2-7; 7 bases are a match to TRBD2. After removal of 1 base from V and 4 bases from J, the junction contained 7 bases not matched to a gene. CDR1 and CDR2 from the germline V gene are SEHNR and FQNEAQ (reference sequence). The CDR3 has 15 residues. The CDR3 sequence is CASSLGGRAGYEQYF. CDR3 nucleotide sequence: TGTGCCAGCAGCTTAGGAGGGAGGGCCGGTTACGAGCAGTACTTC.

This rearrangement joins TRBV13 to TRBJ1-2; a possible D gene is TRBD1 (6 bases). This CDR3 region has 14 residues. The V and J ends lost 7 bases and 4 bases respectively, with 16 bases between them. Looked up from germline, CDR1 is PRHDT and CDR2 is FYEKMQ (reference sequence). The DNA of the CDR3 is TGTGCCAGCAACAACCGGGCCAGGGGCTATGGCTACACCTTC. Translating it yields CASNNRARGYGYTF.

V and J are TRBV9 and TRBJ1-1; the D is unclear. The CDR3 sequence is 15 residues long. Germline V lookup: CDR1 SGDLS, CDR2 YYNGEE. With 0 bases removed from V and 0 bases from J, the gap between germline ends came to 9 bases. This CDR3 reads CASSVEGGLNTEAFF. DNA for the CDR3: TGTGCCAGCAGCGTAGAGGGAGGGTTGAACACTGAAGCTTTCTTT.

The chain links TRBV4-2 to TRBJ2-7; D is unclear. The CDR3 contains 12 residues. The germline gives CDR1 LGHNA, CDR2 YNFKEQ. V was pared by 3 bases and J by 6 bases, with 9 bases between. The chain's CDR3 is CASSHLGREQYF. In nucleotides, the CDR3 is TGTGCCAGCAGCCACCTTGGGCGCGAGCAGTACTTC.

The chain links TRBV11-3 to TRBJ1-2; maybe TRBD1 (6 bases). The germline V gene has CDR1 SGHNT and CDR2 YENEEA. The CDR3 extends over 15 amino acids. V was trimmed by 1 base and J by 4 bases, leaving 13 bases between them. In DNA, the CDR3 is TGTGCCAGCAGCTTAGGGGTCAGGGGCCCCTATGGCTACACCTTC. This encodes CASSLGVRGPYGYTF.

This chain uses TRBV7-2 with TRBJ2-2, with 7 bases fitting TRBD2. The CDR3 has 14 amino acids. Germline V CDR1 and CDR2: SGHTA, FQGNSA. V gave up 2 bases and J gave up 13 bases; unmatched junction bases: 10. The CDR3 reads CASSLLKRTRRLFF. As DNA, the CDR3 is TGTGCCAGCAGCTTACTTAAGCGGACTAGGAGGCTGTTTTTT.

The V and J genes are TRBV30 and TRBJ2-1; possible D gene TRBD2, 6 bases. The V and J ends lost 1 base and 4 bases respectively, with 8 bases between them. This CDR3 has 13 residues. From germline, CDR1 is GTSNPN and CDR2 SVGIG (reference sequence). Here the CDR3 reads CAWSDGTYNEQFF. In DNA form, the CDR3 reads TGTGCCTGGAGTGACGGGACTTACAATGAGCAGTTCTTC.

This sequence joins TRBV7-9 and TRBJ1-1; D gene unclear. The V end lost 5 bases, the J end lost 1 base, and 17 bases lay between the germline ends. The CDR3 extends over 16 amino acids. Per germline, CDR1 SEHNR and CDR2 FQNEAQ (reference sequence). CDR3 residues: CASSRAAGSENTEAFF. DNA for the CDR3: TGTGCCAGCAGCCGAGCGGCGGGGTCGGAGAACACTGAAGCTTTCTTT.

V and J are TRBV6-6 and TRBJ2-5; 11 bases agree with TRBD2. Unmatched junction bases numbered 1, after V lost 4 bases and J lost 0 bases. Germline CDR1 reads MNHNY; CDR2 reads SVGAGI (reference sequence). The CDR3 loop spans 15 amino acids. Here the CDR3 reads CASSSSGGNQETQYF. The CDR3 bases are TGTGCCAGCAGTTCTAGCGGGGGGAACCAAGAGACCCAGTACTTC.

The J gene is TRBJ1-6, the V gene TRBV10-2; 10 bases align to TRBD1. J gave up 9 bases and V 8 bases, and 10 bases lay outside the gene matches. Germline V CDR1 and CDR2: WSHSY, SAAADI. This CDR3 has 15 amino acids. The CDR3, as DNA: TGCGCCAGCGCGCGGACAGGGGGAGGTGGTTCACCCCTCCACTTT. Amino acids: CASARTGGGGSPLHF.

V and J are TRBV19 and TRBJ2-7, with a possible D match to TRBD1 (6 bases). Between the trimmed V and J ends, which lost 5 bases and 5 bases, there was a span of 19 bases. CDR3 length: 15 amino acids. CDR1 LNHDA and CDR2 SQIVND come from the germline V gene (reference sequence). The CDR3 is CASSLGDIPVNEQYF. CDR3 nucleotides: TGTGCCAGTAGTCTGGGGGACATCCCAGTCAACGAGCAGTACTTC.

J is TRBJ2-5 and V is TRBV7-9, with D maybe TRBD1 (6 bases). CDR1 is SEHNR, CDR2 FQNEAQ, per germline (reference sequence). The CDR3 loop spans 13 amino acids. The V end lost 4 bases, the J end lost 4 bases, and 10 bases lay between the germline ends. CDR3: CASSSDRLETQYF. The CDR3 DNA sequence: TGTGCCAGCAGCTCTGACAGGCTAGAGACCCAGTACTTC. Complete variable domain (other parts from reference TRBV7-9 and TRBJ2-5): DTGVSQNPRHKITKRGQNVTFRCDPISEHNRLYWYRQTLGQGPEFLTYFQNEAQLEKSRLLSDRFSAERPKGSFSTLEIQRTEQGDSAMYLCASSSDRLETQYFGPGTRLLVL.

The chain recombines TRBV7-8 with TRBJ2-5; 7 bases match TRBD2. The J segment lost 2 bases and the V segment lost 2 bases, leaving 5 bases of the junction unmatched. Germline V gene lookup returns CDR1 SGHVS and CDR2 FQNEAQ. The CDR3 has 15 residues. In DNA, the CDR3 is TGTGCCAGCAGCTTATTGCAAGCGGGGCAAGAGACCCAGTACTTC. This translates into CASSLLQAGQETQYF.

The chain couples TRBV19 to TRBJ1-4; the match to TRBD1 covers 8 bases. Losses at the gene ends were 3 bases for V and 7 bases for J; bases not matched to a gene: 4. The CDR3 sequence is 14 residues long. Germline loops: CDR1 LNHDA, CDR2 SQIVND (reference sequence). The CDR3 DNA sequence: TGTGCCAGTAGTATGCATGGACAGGGTGAAAAACTGTTTTTT. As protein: CASSMHGQGEKLFF.

The CDR3 loop is CASSQDWGTGSQPQHF. The CDR3 region has the DNA TGTGCCAGCAGCCAAGATTGGGGGACAGGGAGTCAGCCCCAGCATTTT. V gene TRBV3-1 (or the pseudogene TRBV3-2) combines with J gene TRBJ1-5; 9 bases are a match to TRBD1. The V segment lost 0 bases and the J segment 6 bases; nucleotides outside the gene matches: 6. Germline loops: CDR1 LGHDT, CDR2 YNNKEL (reference sequence). This CDR3 is 16 amino acids long.

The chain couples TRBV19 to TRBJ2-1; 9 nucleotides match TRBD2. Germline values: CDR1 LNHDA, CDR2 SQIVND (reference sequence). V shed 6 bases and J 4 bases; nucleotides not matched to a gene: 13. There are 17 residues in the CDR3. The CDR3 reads CASSPGGGRALYNEQFF. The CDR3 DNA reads TGTGCCAGTAGCCCCGGTGGCGGGAGGGCCTTATACAATGAGCAGTTCTTC.

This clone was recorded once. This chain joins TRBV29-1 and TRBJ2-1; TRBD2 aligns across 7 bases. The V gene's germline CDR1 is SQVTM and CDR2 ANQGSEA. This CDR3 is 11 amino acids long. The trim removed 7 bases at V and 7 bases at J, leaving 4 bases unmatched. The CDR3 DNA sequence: TGCAGCGGAGACGGGGGGAATGAGCAGTTCTTC. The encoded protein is CSGDGGNEQFF.

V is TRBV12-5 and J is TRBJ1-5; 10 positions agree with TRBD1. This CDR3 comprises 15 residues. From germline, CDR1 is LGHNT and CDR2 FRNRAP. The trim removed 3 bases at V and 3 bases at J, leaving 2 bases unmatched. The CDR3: CASGFGTGDNQPQHF. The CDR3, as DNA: TGTGCTAGTGGTTTCGGGACAGGGGACAATCAGCCCCAGCATTTT.

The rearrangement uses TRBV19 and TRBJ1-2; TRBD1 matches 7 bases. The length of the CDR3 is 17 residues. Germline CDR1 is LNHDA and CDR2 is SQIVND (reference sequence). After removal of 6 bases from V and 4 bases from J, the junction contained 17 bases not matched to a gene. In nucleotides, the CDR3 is TGTGCCAGTAGACCAACAGGGGTCCCTACTTCGGGCTATGGCTACACCTTC. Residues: CASRPTGVPTSGYGYTF. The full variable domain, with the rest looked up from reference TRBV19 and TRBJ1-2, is DGGITQSPKYLFRKEGQNVTLSCEQNLNHDAMYWYRQDPGQGLRLIYYSQIVNDFQKGDIAEGYSVSREKKESFPLTVTSAQKNPTAFYLCASRPTGVPTSGYGYTFGSGTRLTVV.

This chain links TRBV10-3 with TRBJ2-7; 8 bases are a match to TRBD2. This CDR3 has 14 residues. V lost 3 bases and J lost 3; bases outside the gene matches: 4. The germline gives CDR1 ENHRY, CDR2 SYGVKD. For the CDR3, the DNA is TGTGCCATCAGTGAAAGCGGGAGTGACTACGAGCAGTACTTC. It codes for CAISESGSDYEQYF.

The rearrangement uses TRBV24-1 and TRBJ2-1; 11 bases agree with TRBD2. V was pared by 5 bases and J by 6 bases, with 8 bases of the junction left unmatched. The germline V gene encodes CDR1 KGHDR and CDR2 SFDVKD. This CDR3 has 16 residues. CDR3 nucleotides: TGTGCCACCAGTGGCTTAGCGGGGGGGCCCGGCAATGAGCAGTTCTTC. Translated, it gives CATSGLAGGPGNEQFF.